A selection of T cell receptor beta chains follows, all from one sample in a study of OX40 agonist ivuxolimab in advanced cancers. Only in-frame clones appear in the TCRdb table, and some are missing; sequencing was by immunoSEQ multiplex PCR. The sample contains approximately 61,000 clones, about 85% of which appear only once. Sequencing was performed on CD4+ or CD8+ T cells sorted from blood, taken in a trial of the OX40 agonist ivuxolimab. These receptors were obtained from an adult with an advanced solid tumor such as melanoma, head and neck, liver or kidney cancer. The CDR3 runs from the conserved cysteine through the conserved F or W. Each record gives: CDR3 protein, CDR3 DNA, clone size, V gene, J gene, D gene. The D gene is left open where the match is weak. Rows give clone size only sometimes, using once, few, many, or a class for an expanded clone.

CASSSGTAREKLFF	TGTGCCAGCAGTTCCGGGACAGCCAGGGAAAAACTGTTTTTT	few	TRBV6-5	TRBJ1-4	TRBD1
CASSIDRGPVSGNTIYF	TGTGCCAGTAGTATAGATCGGGGGCCTGTCTCTGGAAACACCATATATTTT	-	TRBV19	TRBJ1-3	-
CASSLAGNQPQHF	TGTGCCAGCAGCTTGGCCGGCAATCAGCCCCAGCATTTT	-	TRBV5-4	TRBJ1-5	-
CASSEFSGFVGEQYF	TGTGCCAGCAGTGAATTTTCAGGGTTTGTTGGCGAGCAGTACTTC	-	TRBV6-1	TRBJ2-7	-
CASSLRAGATNEKLFF	TGCGCCAGCAGCTTGAGGGCAGGGGCAACTAATGAAAAACTGTTTTTT	-	TRBV5-1	TRBJ1-4	-
CASSLAPPGRSPLHF	TGTGCCAGCAGCTTAGCCCCACCAGGGCGTTCACCCCTCCACTTT	-	TRBV13	TRBJ1-6	-
CASSRDLGTSRETQYF	TGTGCCAGCAGTAGGGATCTGGGAACAAGCCGAGAGACCCAGTACTTC	-	TRBV27	TRBJ2-5	-
CASSLAGRAGADTQYF	TGTGCCAGCAGCTTAGCGGGGAGAGCGGGAGCAGATACGCAGTATTTT	-	TRBV7-2	TRBJ2-3	TRBD2
CASKRSPNYGYTF	TGTGCCAGCAAGAGGAGTCCTAACTATGGCTACACCTTC	-	TRBV5-4	TRBJ1-2	-
CASSVAPSAGGELFF	TGTGCCAGCAGCGTAGCCCCCAGTGCTGGCGGGGAGCTGTTTTTT	-	TRBV9	TRBJ2-2	-
CASSTTPYGANVLTF	TGTGCCAGCAGCACCACTCCGTATGGGGCCAACGTCCTGACTTTC	once	TRBV7-2	TRBJ2-6	-
CASSPSGGALPNEQFF	TGTGCCAGCAGCCCGTCGGGAGGGGCGCTTCCCAATGAGCAGTTCTTC	-	TRBV7-9	TRBJ2-1	TRBD2
CASSEQGGGRETQYF	TGTGCCAGCAGTGAACAAGGGGGAGGCAGGGAGACCCAGTACTTC	-	TRBV25-1	TRBJ2-5	-
CASSLGFQMNTEAFF	TGCGCCAGCAGCTTGGGGTTTCAAATGAACACTGAAGCTTTCTTT	-	TRBV5-1	TRBJ1-1	-
CAWSQQGPYGYTF	TGTGCCTGGAGTCAACAGGGACCCTATGGCTACACCTTC	-	TRBV30	TRBJ1-2	-
CASSFRTSEGGELFF	TGCGCCAGCAGCTTTCGGACTAGCGAGGGCGGGGAGCTGTTTTTT	-	TRBV5-1	TRBJ2-2	TRBD2
CASSSDVELFF	TGTGCCAGCAGCTCCGACGTGGAGCTGTTTTTT	-	TRBV5-4	TRBJ2-2	-
CASSKGIEGPNQPQHF	TGTGCCAGCAGCAAAGGAATAGAGGGACCCAATCAGCCCCAGCATTTT	-	TRBV21-1	TRBJ1-5	-
CASSPRRDRYMNTEAFF	TGCGCCAGCAGCCCCAGGAGGGACAGGTACATGAACACTGAAGCTTTCTTT	-	TRBV4-1	TRBJ1-1	TRBD1
CASSLPRGGGSSTDTQYF	TGTGCCAGCAGCCTGCCCAGGGGAGGCGGGTCTAGCACAGATACGCAGTATTTT	-	TRBV5-4	TRBJ2-3	-
CASSQDPQGGDTQYF	TGCGCCAGCAGCCAAGATCCTCAGGGGGGAGATACGCAGTATTTT	-	TRBV4-3	TRBJ2-3	-
CASSSKPPGSEQYF	TGTGCCAGCAGTTCCAAACCCCCAGGGAGCGAGCAGTACTTC	-	TRBV6-6	TRBJ2-7	-
CAWSPGGIGRQETQYF	TGTGCCTGGAGCCCGGGGGGAATAGGACGCCAAGAGACCCAGTACTTC	once	TRBV30	TRBJ2-5	TRBD2
CASSSLRTESGQPQHF	TGTGCCAGCAGCTCCCTCCGGACCGAATCGGGTCAGCCCCAGCATTTT	-	TRBV5-6	TRBJ1-5	-
CASSLTGGGTDTQYF	TGCGCCAGCAGCTTGACGGGAGGGGGCACAGATACGCAGTATTTT	-	TRBV5-1	TRBJ2-3	TRBD2
CASSSLAGRSEQFF	TGTGCCAGCAGCTCCCTAGCGGGCCGCAGTGAGCAGTTCTTC	-	TRBV7-2	TRBJ2-1	TRBD2
CASSLATVNTEAFF	TGTGCCAGCAGCTTAGCCACAGTGAACACTGAAGCTTTCTTT	-	TRBV7-9	TRBJ1-1	-
CASSLNFGGAGELFF	TGTGCCAGCAGCTTAAACTTTGGGGGTGCCGGGGAGCTGTTTTTT	-	TRBV7-9	TRBJ2-2	-
CASSLRDRGAGISDTQYF	TGTGCCAGCAGCCTCCGGGACAGGGGCGCAGGGATTTCAGATACGCAGTATTTT	-	TRBV7-8	TRBJ2-3	TRBD1
CATSGDRAHTEAFF	TGTGCCACCAGCGGGGACAGGGCCCACACTGAAGCTTTCTTT	-	TRBV15	TRBJ1-1	TRBD1
CASSWRGPYNEQFF	TGCGCCAGCAGCTGGCGGGGGCCCTACAATGAGCAGTTCTTC	-	TRBV5-1	TRBJ2-1	-
CASSQGLGVAKNIQCF	TGTGCCAGCAGCCAAGGACTGGGGGTGGCCAAAAACATTCAGTGCTTC	-	TRBV14	TRBJ2-4	-
CASGTLLSSYEQYF	TGTGCCAGCGGAACCCTTCTAAGCTCCTACGAGCAGTACTTC	-	TRBV2	TRBJ2-7	-
CASRSGTGGDNEQFF	TGTGCCAGCCGTTCCGGCACAGGGGGCGACAATGAGCAGTTCTTC	-	TRBV6-6	TRBJ2-1	TRBD1
CATSRGAEITSEQYF	TGTGCCACCAGCAGAGGGGCAGAGATTACGAGCGAGCAGTACTTC	-	TRBV15	TRBJ2-7	-
CASSFGTGVETQYF	TGCGCCAGCAGCTTTGGGACAGGGGTGGAGACCCAGTACTTC	once	TRBV5-1	TRBJ2-5	TRBD1
CASVGDRASYEQYF	TGTGCCAGCGTGGGGGACAGGGCCTCCTACGAGCAGTACTTC	-	TRBV28	TRBJ2-7	TRBD1
CASSRGPDSPLHF	TGTGCCAGCAGCAGAGGACCGGATTCACCCCTCCACTTT	-	TRBV7-2	TRBJ1-6	-
CASSPGHQQETQYF	TGTGCCAGCAGCCCGGGACACCAACAAGAGACCCAGTACTTC	-	TRBV5-4	TRBJ2-5	-
CATLNGTASYEQYF	TGTGCCACCTTAAACGGGACAGCTTCCTACGAGCAGTACTTC	-	TRBV10-3	TRBJ2-7	TRBD1
CASSLIGSGGNTIYF	TGTGCCAGCAGCTTGATCGGGAGTGGCGGAAACACCATATATTTT	-	TRBV5-4	TRBJ1-3	-
CASSQDRLAVYNEQFF	TGCGCCAGCAGCCAAGATCGGCTAGCCGTATACAATGAGCAGTTCTTC	-	TRBV4-1	TRBJ2-1	-
CASSLGTVDEQFF	TGTGCCAGCAGCTTGGGGACAGTTGATGAGCAGTTCTTC	-	TRBV7-9	TRBJ2-1	TRBD1
CASSYVGGLPELFF	TGTGCCAGCAGTTACGTAGGGGGCCTACCGGAGCTGTTTTTT	-	TRBV6-6	TRBJ2-2	TRBD1
CASSRGPRGSEQYF	TGTGCCAGCAGCCGCGGCCCCAGGGGTAGCGAGCAGTACTTC	-	TRBV7-9	TRBJ2-7	-
CAWGGVAGADTQYF	TGTGCCTGGGGGGGGGTAGCGGGAGCAGATACGCAGTATTTT	-	TRBV30	TRBJ2-3	TRBD2
CASSPSANTGELFF	TGTGCCAGCAGCCCTTCCGCGAACACCGGGGAGCTGTTTTTT	once	TRBV7-2	TRBJ2-2	-
CASSLLAGGAETQYF	TGTGCCAGCAGCTTACTAGCGGGAGGGGCGGAGACCCAGTACTTC	-	TRBV7-9	TRBJ2-5	TRBD2
CASSLSASSGGYQETQYF	TGTGCCAGCAGTTTATCGGCCTCTAGCGGGGGGTACCAAGAGACCCAGTACTTC	-	TRBV27	TRBJ2-5	TRBD2
CASSTTGSGANVLTF	TGTGCCAGCTCAACCACGGGGTCGGGGGCCAACGTCCTGACTTTC	-	TRBV18	TRBJ2-6	-
CASSLGSRNSNYGYTF	TGTGCCAGCAGCTTAGGGTCCAGGAATTCTAACTATGGCTACACCTTC	-	TRBV7-2	TRBJ1-2	-
CASSYSQANTEAFF	TGTGCCAGCAGTTACTCTCAAGCCAACACTGAAGCTTTCTTT	-	TRBV6-5	TRBJ1-1	-
CASSLGSGSLNEQFF	TGTGCCAGCAGCTTAGGCAGCGGGAGTCTCAATGAGCAGTTCTTC	-	TRBV7-7	TRBJ2-1	TRBD2
CASSPMRGGGANVLTF	TGTGCCAGCAGTCCCATGCGGGGTGGTGGGGCCAACGTCCTGACTTTC	-	TRBV27	TRBJ2-6	-
CASSSVNIQYF	TGTGCCAGCAGTTCAGTAAACATTCAGTACTTC	-	TRBV28	TRBJ2-4	-
CASSKEAGVCATEAFF	TGTGCCAGCAGCAAAGAGGCGGGAGTTTGTGCCACTGAAGCTTTCTTT	-	TRBV21-1	TRBJ1-1	-
CASSQQLAGGQETQYF	TGTGCCAGCAGCCAGCAACTAGCGGGAGGACAAGAGACCCAGTACTTC	few	TRBV7-2	TRBJ2-5	TRBD2
CASSPLQGRGTEAFF	TGCGCCAGCAGCCCGCTACAGGGTCGGGGCACTGAAGCTTTCTTT	few	TRBV5-1	TRBJ1-1	-
CASAQGGSYEQYF	TGTGCCAGCGCCCAGGGGGGCTCCTACGAGCAGTACTTC	-	TRBV5-4	TRBJ2-7	-
CAIMRGTGPRGTQYF	TGTGCCATCATGAGGGGGACAGGGCCGCGGGGGACCCAGTACTTC	once	TRBV10-3	TRBJ2-5	TRBD1